The T cell receptor beta chain under discussion was sequenced for a study of neurological immune-mediated disorders. The cDNA was generated through 5'RACE incorporating 10-nucleotide random UMIs. Over 200 million TCR-beta sequences (from 15-18 subjects) were yielded by each sequencing run. One entry per CDR3 protein, called by TCRdb with MiXCR from the 5' RACE reads. The table includes 50,000 to 55,000 distinct CDR3 sequences, under 13% detected once. This clonotype was detected many times. The target antigen is unknown. Where libraries were unsorted, they were derived from 2 million PBMCs stored at -80 degrees C. The germline V gene has CDR1 ENHRY and CDR2 SYGVKD. The CDR3 is 18 residues long. V gave up 3 bases and J gave up 7 bases; unmatched junction bases: 11. Broader study findings: Expanded clones shared no CDR3 amino acid sequences across subjects, suggesting private repertoires in all groups.

The sequence was collected from an older man with HTLV-1-associated myelopathy (HAM/TSP). Sequenced input: PBMCs. The rearrangement uses TRBV10-3 and TRBJ2-2; 13 bases fit TRBD2. DNA of the CDR3: TGTGCCATCAGTGACCCGGGACTAGCGGGATCGGTTGGCGGGGAGCTGTTTTTT. Amino acid sequence: CAISDPGLAGSVGGELFF.